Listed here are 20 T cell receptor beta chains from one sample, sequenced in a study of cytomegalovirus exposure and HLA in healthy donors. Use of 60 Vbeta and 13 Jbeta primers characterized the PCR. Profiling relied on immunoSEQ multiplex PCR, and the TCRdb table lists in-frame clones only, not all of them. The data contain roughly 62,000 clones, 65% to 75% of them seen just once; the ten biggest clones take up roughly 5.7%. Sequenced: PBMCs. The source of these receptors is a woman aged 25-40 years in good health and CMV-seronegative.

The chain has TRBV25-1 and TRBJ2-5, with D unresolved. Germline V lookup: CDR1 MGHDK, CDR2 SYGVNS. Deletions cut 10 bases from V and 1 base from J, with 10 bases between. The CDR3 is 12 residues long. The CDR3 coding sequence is TGTGCCACTTCGGCGGCCCAAGAGACCCAGTACTTC. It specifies CATSAAQETQYF.

The CDR3, as DNA: TGTGCCACCAGCAGAGGGGCGGGTAGGATTACGAATGAGCAGTTCTTC. This translates into CATSRGAGRITNEQFF. The V and J genes are TRBV15 and TRBJ2-1, with a weak D call TRBD2 (5 bases). This CDR3 has 16 amino acids. In germline, CDR1 is LNHNV, CDR2 YYDKDF (reference sequence). Trimming stripped 1 base from V and 7 bases from J, with 17 bases between.

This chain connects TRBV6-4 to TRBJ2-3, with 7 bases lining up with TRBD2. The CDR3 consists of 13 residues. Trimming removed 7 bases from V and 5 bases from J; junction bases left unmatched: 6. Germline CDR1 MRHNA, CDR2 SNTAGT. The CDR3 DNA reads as TGTGCCAGCACATCTCGGGAGGAAGATACGCAGTATTTT. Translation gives CASTSREEDTQYF.

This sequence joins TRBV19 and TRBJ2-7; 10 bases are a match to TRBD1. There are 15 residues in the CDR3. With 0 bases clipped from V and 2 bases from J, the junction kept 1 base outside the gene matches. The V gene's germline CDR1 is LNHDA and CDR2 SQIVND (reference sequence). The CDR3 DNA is TGTGCCAGTAGTATAGAGGGGACAGGGGCCTACGAGCAGTACTTC. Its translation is CASSIEGTGAYEQYF.

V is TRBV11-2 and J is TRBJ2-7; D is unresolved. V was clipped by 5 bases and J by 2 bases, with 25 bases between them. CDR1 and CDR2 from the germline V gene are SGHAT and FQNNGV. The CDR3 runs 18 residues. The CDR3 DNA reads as TGTGCCAGCAGCCCGATTAGTAGAAACGCCAAGAGTACCTACGAGCAGTACTTC. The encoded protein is CASSPISRNAKSTYEQYF.

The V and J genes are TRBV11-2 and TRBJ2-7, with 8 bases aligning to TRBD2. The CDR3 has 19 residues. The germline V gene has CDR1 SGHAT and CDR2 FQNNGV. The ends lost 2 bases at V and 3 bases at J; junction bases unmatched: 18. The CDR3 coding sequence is TGTGCCAGCAGCTTAATTCCGTATCGGGGTAGCGGGAACGACTACGAGCAGTACTTC. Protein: CASSLIPYRGSGNDYEQYF.

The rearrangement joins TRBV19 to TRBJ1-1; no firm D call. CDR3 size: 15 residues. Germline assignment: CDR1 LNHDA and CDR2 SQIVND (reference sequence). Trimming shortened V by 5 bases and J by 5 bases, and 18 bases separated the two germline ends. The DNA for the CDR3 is TGTGCCAGTAGTTTCCCTTCCCTGAGTTGGACTGAAGCTTTCTTT. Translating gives CASSFPSLSWTEAFF.

In DNA form, the CDR3 reads TGTGCCATCAGTGAGACACGGGACAGGGCGCGAACAGATACGCAGTATTTT. Its translation: CAISETRDRARTDTQYF. This rearrangement joins TRBV10-3 to TRBJ2-3; the match to TRBD1 covers 9 bases. The CDR3 extends over 17 amino acids. Germline CDR1 and CDR2: ENHRY and SYGVKD. The V gene end was trimmed by 2 bases and the J gene end by 3 bases; junction bases not matched to a gene: 9.

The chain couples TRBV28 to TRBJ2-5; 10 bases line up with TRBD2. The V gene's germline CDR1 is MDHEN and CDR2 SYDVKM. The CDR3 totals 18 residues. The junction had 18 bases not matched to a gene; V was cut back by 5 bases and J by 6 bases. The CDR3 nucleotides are TGTGCCAGCAGTGAAGGACTAGCGGTTTTGTTCAGTGGGAAGACCCAGTACTTC. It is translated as CASSEGLAVLFSGKTQYF.

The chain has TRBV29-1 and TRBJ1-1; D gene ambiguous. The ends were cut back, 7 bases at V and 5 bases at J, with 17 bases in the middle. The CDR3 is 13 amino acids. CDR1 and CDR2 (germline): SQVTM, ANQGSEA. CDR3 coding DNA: TGCAGCGCCACAGCCCCCGTTGGGACTGAAGCTTTCTTT. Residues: CSATAPVGTEAFF.

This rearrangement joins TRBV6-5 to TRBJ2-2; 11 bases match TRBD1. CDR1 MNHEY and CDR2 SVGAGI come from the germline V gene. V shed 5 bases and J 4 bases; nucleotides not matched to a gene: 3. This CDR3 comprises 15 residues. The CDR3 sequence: CASSPDRGRTGELFF. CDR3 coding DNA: TGTGCCAGCAGTCCGGACAGGGGGCGCACCGGGGAGCTGTTTTTT.

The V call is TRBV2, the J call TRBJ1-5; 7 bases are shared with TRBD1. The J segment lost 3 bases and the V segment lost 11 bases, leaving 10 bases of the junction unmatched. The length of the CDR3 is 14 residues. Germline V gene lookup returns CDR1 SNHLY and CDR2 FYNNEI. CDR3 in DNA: TGTGCCGGAACAGGGGCCGGAGCCAATCAGCCCCAGCATTTT. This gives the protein CAGTGAGANQPQHF.

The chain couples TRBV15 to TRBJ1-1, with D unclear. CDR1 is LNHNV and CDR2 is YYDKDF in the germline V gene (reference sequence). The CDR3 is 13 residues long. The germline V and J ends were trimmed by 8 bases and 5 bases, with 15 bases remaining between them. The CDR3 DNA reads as TGTGCCACCCTCTTTAGTGGTCGGACTGAAGCTTTCTTT. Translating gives CATLFSGRTEAFF.

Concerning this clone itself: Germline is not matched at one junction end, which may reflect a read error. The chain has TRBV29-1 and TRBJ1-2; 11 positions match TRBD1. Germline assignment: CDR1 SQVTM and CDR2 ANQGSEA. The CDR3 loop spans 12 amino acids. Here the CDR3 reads CSVGDRGYGYPF. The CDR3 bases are TGCAGCGTGGGGGACAGGGGGTATGGCTACCCCTTC.

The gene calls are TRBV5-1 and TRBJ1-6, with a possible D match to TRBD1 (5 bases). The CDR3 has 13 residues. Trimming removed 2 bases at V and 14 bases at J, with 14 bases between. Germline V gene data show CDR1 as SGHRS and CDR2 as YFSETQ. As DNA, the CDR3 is TGCGCCAGCAGCTTCGGGGGAGAGGTCACCCTCCACTTT. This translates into CASSFGGEVTLHF.

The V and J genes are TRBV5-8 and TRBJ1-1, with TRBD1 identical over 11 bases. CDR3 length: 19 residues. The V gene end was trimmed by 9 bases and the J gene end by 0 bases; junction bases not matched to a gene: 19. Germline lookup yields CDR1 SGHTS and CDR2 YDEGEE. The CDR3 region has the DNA TGTGCCACCCAAGTCACGGGACAGGGGGACCTACAGCTGAACACTGAAGCTTTCTTT. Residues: CATQVTGQGDLQLNTEAFF.

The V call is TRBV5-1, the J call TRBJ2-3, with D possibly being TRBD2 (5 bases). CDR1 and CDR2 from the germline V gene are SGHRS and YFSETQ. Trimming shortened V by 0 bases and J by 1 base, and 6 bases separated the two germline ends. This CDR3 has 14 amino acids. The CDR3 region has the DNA TGCGCCAGCAGCTTGGCCGGGGGCACAGATACGCAGTATTTT. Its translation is CASSLAGGTDTQYF. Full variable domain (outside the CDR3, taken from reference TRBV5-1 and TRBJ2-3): KAGVTQTPRYLIKTRGQQVTLSCSPISGHRSVSWYQQTPGQGLQFLFEYFSETQRNKGNFPGRFSGRQFSNSRSEMNVSTLELGDSALYLCASSLAGGTDTQYFGPGTRLTVL.

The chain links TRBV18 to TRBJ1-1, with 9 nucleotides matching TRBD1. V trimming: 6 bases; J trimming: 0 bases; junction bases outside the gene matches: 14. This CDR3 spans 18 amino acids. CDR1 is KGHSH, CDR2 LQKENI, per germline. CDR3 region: CASSLLTGTGRVNTEAFF. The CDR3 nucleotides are TGTGCCAGCTCCTTACTCACCGGGACAGGGCGGGTGAACACTGAAGCTTTCTTT.

The chain's CDR3 is CAWQADRYGYTF. In nucleotides, the CDR3 is TGTGCCTGGCAGGCAGACCGCTATGGCTACACCTTC. V is TRBV30 and J is TRBJ1-2; D uncertain. Germline V gene lookup returns CDR1 GTSNPN and CDR2 SVGIG (reference sequence). Trimming removed 5 bases from V and 4 bases from J, with 11 bases in between. The CDR3 runs 12 residues.

The CDR3 loop is CASTSQGAGAVNEKLFF. The CDR3 DNA reads TGTGCCAGCACCTCTCAGGGGGCGGGGGCTGTTAATGAAAAACTGTTTTTT. This chain links TRBV7-9 with TRBJ1-4; 8 nucleotides line up with TRBD1. The CDR3 totals 17 residues. J gave up 4 bases and V 7 bases, and 14 bases lay outside the gene matches. Germline values: CDR1 SEHNR, CDR2 FQNEAQ (reference sequence).